These 14 T cell receptor beta chains were all obtained from the same sample, sequenced in a study of coeliac disease. Profiling relied on immunoSEQ multiplex PCR, and the TCRdb table lists in-frame clones only, not all of them. The sample contains several thousand clones, about 78% of which appear only once. The sequencing input was lamina propria lymphocytes from the gut. These receptors were collected from a young man with celiac disease.

This clone showed up just once. The rearrangement joins TRBV25-1 to TRBJ1-2, with 12 bases identical to TRBD1. Trimming took 4 bases from V and 6 from J; bases not matched to a gene: 9. Looked up from germline, CDR1 is MGHDK and CDR2 is SYGVNS. The CDR3 totals 16 residues. The CDR3 nucleotides are TGTGCCAGCAGTGTCTCGCCGGGACAGGGGGCTCATGGCTACACCTTC. Residues: CASSVSPGQGAHGYTF.

The genes are TRBV7-2 and TRBJ1-2; 7 bases fit TRBD1. The CDR3 length is 13 residues. Germline V gene lookup returns CDR1 SGHTA and CDR2 FQGNSA. V was pared by 2 bases and J by 6 bases, with 3 bases of the junction left unmatched. The CDR3 DNA is TGTGCCAGCAGCTTATCCGGGACAGATGGCTACACCTTC. Translated, it gives CASSLSGTDGYTF.

V and J are TRBV7-9 and TRBJ2-1, with 9 bases identical to TRBD1. The CDR3 contains 16 residues. Germline assignment: CDR1 SEHNR and CDR2 FQNEAQ (reference sequence). V shed 1 base and J 3 bases; nucleotides not matched to a gene: 4. CDR3 loop: CASSLDGTGRYNEQFF. In DNA form, the CDR3 reads TGTGCCAGCAGCTTAGATGGGACAGGGCGCTACAATGAGCAGTTCTTC.

The CDR3 DNA follows: TGTGCCAGCAGCTTAGGAGAACAAGAGACCCAGTACTTC. It encodes CASSLGEQETQYF. The rearrangement joins TRBV7-8 to TRBJ2-5; D gene uncertain. The germline V gene has CDR1 SGHVS and CDR2 FQNEAQ. The CDR3 covers 13 residues. The V gene lost 1 base and the J gene lost 2 bases, with 5 bases spanning the gap.

The gene calls are TRBV6-1 and TRBJ1-6; D is undetermined. CDR3 length equals 12 residues. Looked up from germline, CDR1 is MNHNS and CDR2 is SASEGT. The V end lost 7 bases, the J end lost 8 bases, and 9 bases lay between the germline ends. The CDR3 region is CASIGSDSPLHF. The CDR3 DNA sequence: TGTGCCAGCATTGGGAGTGATTCACCCCTCCACTTT.

This rearrangement joins TRBV5-1 to TRBJ2-5; D is ambiguous. This CDR3 region has 14 residues. The V gene lost 1 base and the J gene lost 3 bases, with 10 bases spanning the gap. Germline CDR1 SGHRS, CDR2 YFSETQ. Here the CDR3 reads CASSLQDTKETQYF. The CDR3 nucleotides are TGCGCCAGCAGCTTGCAGGATACCAAAGAGACCCAGTACTTC.

The chain links TRBV6-6 to TRBJ2-7; a possible D gene is TRBD1 (6 bases). V was cut by 5 bases and J by 4 bases, with 12 bases left in between. The germline gives CDR1 MNHNY, CDR2 SVGAGI (reference sequence). This CDR3 has 13 amino acids. CDR3 nucleotides: TGTGCCAGCAGTACCCGGGACAATTACGAGCAGTACTTC. It specifies CASSTRDNYEQYF.

V gene TRBV4-2 combines with J gene TRBJ1-5; D not certain. With 0 bases removed from V and 1 base from J, the gap between germline ends came to 10 bases. Germline CDR1 and CDR2: LGHNA and YNFKEQ. The length of the CDR3 is 16 residues. CDR3 nucleotides: TGTGCCAGCAGCCAAGATATGTCCGGGAGCAATCAGCCCCAGCATTTT. Residues: CASSQDMSGSNQPQHF.

This clone appeared a few times. The V call is TRBV5-5, the J call TRBJ1-4; no definite D call. Trimming pared 0 bases from V and 0 bases from J, leaving 6 bases between. This CDR3 has 15 amino acids. Germline loops: CDR1 SGHKS, CDR2 YYEKEE (reference sequence). CDR3 protein: CASSLELTTNEKLFF. The DNA for the CDR3 is TGTGCCAGCAGCTTGGAGCTAACAACTAATGAAAAACTGTTTTTT.

This clone is labeled as large. The chain carries TRBV4-1 and TRBJ1-2; the D is unclear. V gave up 4 bases and J gave up 2 bases, with 11 bases separating them. The CDR3 extends over 14 amino acids. Germline V gives CDR1 MGHRA, CDR2 YSYEKL. The CDR3 DNA reads as TGCGCCAGCAGCCCTTGGCATTTCAACTATGGCTACACCTTC. Translated: CASSPWHFNYGYTF.

This clone was seen a handful of times. This chain joins TRBV28 and TRBJ2-2, with TRBD2 matching 9 bases. This CDR3 contains 21 residues. Unmatched junction bases numbered 21, after V lost 7 bases and J lost 0 bases. CDR1 is MDHEN, CDR2 SYDVKM, per germline. Here the CDR3 reads CASKTRGRPWGGRANTGELFF. DNA for the CDR3: TGTGCCAGCAAAACTCGTGGTCGCCCGTGGGGCGGGAGGGCGAACACCGGGGAGCTGTTTTTT.

J is TRBJ1-5 and V is TRBV6-1; D unclear. The CDR3 runs 13 residues. CDR1 is MNHNS, CDR2 SASEGT, per germline. V lost 5 bases to trimming and J lost 1 base, with 6 bases between them. The CDR3 sequence: CASSLESNQPQHF. DNA of the CDR3: TGTGCCAGCAGTTTGGAGAGCAATCAGCCCCAGCATTTT.

V usage is TRBV7-9 and J usage is TRBJ2-1; D may be TRBD2 (5 bases). The germline V gene has CDR1 SEHNR and CDR2 FQNEAQ (reference sequence). V lost 0 bases, J lost 0 bases, and 12 bases lay in between. This CDR3 is built from 17 residues. The DNA of the CDR3 is TGTGCCAGCAGCTTAGCGAGCAGCCGGGGCTCCTACAATGAGCAGTTCTTC. This encodes CASSLASSRGSYNEQFF.

The V call is TRBV4-3, the J call TRBJ2-3, with D possibly being TRBD1 (6 bases). CDR1 is LGHNA and CDR2 is YSLEER in the germline V gene. The CDR3 totals 14 residues. The ends were cut back, 2 bases at V and 6 bases at J, with 12 bases in the middle. The CDR3 protein is CASSQNRESDTQYF. The CDR3 nucleotides are TGCGCCAGCAGCCAAAACAGGGAATCGGATACGCAGTATTTT.